What follows describes a single T cell receptor beta chain. Its specific antigen is unknown. Base qualities are missing; no much larger clone stands one base away. The collaborating institutions used their own protocols to collect whole blood in K2EDTA tubes. For TCRbeta analysis, collaborator samples were shipped as frozen whole blood, as isolated PBMCs, or as DNA extracted from either sample type. These data originate in a study of blood T cell repertoires in COVID-19 (dated by TCRdb to the early 2020s). Turning to the overall study: Collaborator samples came from the United States, Italy and Spain and covered acute and convalescent phases of COVID-19. The prospective study material was composed of cDNA or gDNA derived from T cells, B-cell-depleted T cells, or PBMCs. Where available, HLA class I and class II types were obtained from metadata supplied by the sample provider rather than from assay-based typing. The repertoires were released in a freely available public database meant as a resource for research on the immune response to SARS-CoV-2. Sample metadata almost always included a de-identified subject ID, COVID-19 status, age in years and sex. The dataset comprised deeply sampled blood TCRbeta repertoires from subjects exposed to, actively infected with, or recovered from COVID-19. Samples came from the ongoing ImmuneRACE study (first 160 participants) plus 1,254 subjects from 6 global collaborators. What the study reported, not specific to this receptor: The quantity of clinical and demographic metadata differed by source and by participant and was supplied without curation.

The immunoSEQ Assay, a bias-controlled multiplex PCR, was used to amplify TCRbeta CDR3 regions from genomic DNA. Processing in the source paper ran as follows. Nucleated cell counts per sample were estimated from amplification of reference gene primers within the assay. To quantify the absolute abundance of each unique TCRbeta CDR3 rearrangement, sequence reads were collapsed and filtered. For each sample, productive Simpson clonality was calculated by taking the square root of Simpson's diversity index across productive rearrangements. Sourced from immuneACCESS, this table was stored by TCRdb with only in-frame sequences that have V and J called. A share of the clones is absent; for the studies checked, an unresolved V gene accounts for under half, and the remainder has no known explanation. V and J calls and clone size come straight from that table; D and trimming were deduced from the DNA. This sample gives about 210,000 clones in total; roughly nine tenths of them show up just once. Of the sample, around 1.2% falls within the top ten clones.

The CDR3 spans 15 residues, from the cysteine through the phenylalanine. Of all the DNA, just the CDR3 is kept, 45 bases in frame from base 1. The germline V gene encodes CDR1 MDHEN and CDR2 SYDVKM. V loses 3 bases of germline sequence and J loses 4 bases, and the interval between the two ends is 13 bases. Specimen: peripheral blood. The rearrangement joined TRBV28 to TRBJ1-5, with TRBD1 as a weak D call on 5 bases. The receptor's source is a man under 40 with acute or convalescent COVID-19. The CDR3 reads as follows: CASSFPGTRNQPQHF. The nucleotide sequence reads as follows: TGTGCCAGCAGTTTTCCAGGGACTAGGAATCAGCCCCAGCATTTT.